This TCR beta chain was recorded in a study of TET2 disruption in CD19-targeted CAR T cells (dated by TCRdb to between 2017 and 2018). With regard to the full study: No additional inclusion criteria were applied, and the number of samples was determined by the original clinical trial design and by sample availability. The research as a whole found: Conclusions about the patient's CAR T cells rested on extensive analysis of a single subject.

The treatment or condition label, as the study defines it: autologous CTL019 cells: CD19 CAR with 4-1BB and CD3 zeta domains. The CD19 CAR incorporated TCR zeta and 4-1BB costimulatory signaling domains. T cells for CTL019 manufacturing were collected from peripheral blood by means of leukapheresis. The DNeasy Blood and Tissue Kit was used to extract genomic DNA from pre-infusion T cells, peripheral blood, or sorted post-infusion T cells. The immunoSEQ assay was used for deep sequencing of the TCR beta chain. Processing in the source paper ran as follows. Clonotype frequencies were computed using only productive TCR beta rearrangements. TCRdb obtained this table from immuneACCESS and retained in-frame rearrangements with V and J assigned. These tables miss some clones; where compared with another copy, unresolved V genes account for less than half of the shortfall, and the remainder is unexplained. That table furnishes V, J and clone size, whereas the DNA furnished D and trimming. The sample's own table lists about 26,000 clones. 1.9% of the sample goes to the ten largest clones.

As to this clone: The antigen this receptor binds is unknown.

The clonotype comes from a man between 70 and 80 years old with chronic lymphocytic leukemia. This specimen was CD8- CAR+ T cells sorted from cultured blood T cells, taken for CD19 CAR T cell therapy. The sample's cell subset or site label, decoded: CD8-negative CAR-positive T cells from the infusion product.

CDR3 region: CASSQDLEGVGRGYTF. CDR3 DNA, as far as it was read: TGTGCCAGCAGCCAAGATTTAGAAGGGGTTGGACGTGGC. This receptor chain uses TRBV4-2 and TRBJ1-2; TRBD1 is possibly the D segment (5 matching bases). The sequenced fragment ends 3 residues before the CDR3 boundary, so the rest is inferred from the germline J gene. The germline V gene encodes CDR1 LGHNA and CDR2 YNFKEQ. At the junction V is shortened by 0 bases and J by 7 bases, with 18 bases in between. The CDR3 runs 16 amino acids, cysteine and phenylalanine included. The DNA has 39 bases, all within the CDR3, and is read from base 1.